The T cell receptor beta chain described here comes from a study of T cell responses to AZD1222 COVID-19 vaccine (dated by TCRdb to the early 2020s). Background for the entire study: AZD1222 recipients with second doses at about 4 weeks or about 12 weeks were pooled, because spike-specific TCR depth and breadth did not differ between schedules. Trial participants were enrolled by age into subgroups of 18-55, 56-69 and 70-plus years, and around 150, 29 and 61 TCR-sequenced participants, respectively, were included in these subgroups. A total of 230 to 250 trial participants underwent TCR sequencing, of whom about 200 had received two doses of AZD1222 and around 25 had received two doses of the MenACWY control vaccine. Paper-wide results and their limitations: Participants were mostly white British and included more females than males, and it was suggested by the authors that clonal diversity may have been underestimated. Reportedly, almost half of the unique spike-specific TCRs recognized epitopes lying outside the regions that are mutated in the B.1.351 and B.1.1.7 variants. In the small 56-69-year group, the increase in depth fell short of significance, most likely because of low power. The vaccine-associated CD4 TCRs covered the entire spike protein, and the dominant responses fell in regions 160-218 and 743-854. Conclusions about previously exposed vaccinees are limited because only a handful of AZD1222 recipients were SARS-CoV-2 seropositive at baseline. Spike-specific TCR breadth and depth rose significantly after two AZD1222 doses compared with day 0 and with MenACWY recipients. Because no day 14 peak-response samples were available, the repertoires could be characterized only after the peak T cell response.

The CDR3 regions of human TCRbeta chains were analyzed by immunosequencing. The study's own analysis went as follows. TCRs in the repertoires were matched against a reference library of SARS-CoV-2-specific TCRs that had been generated with the MIRA antigen-specificity platform. Breadth meant the fraction of unique TCRs that were SARS-CoV-2-associated, whereas depth meant the fraction of total T cells that were SARS-CoV-2-associated. Using the MIRA data, each spike-specific TCR was assigned both to the spike region to which the TCR was reactive and to a CD4 or CD8 class. Log10-transformed breadth and depth values were compared by one-way ANOVA with Sidak's multiple comparisons tests. The immuneACCESS repertoire file appears here via TCRdb, limited to in-frame rearrangements. These files lack a portion of the clones; in checked studies, under half of the deficit traces to unresolved V genes, and the cause of the others is not known. V and J calls and clone size are as listed in that table; D and trimming were resolved from the DNA. The sample includes about 100,000 clones, with 80% to 95% observed a single time. About 1.8% of the sample is held by the ten biggest clonotypes.

This clone was counted a single time. It lacks a known antigen. Base-call qualities are not available, and no considerably larger clone is one nucleotide away. The time point label, read with the paper, signifies: baseline before first vaccination. Vaccinee samples came from UK trials COV001 and COV002, including a single-blind randomized controlled phase 2/3 trial of AZD1222 (ChAdOx1 nCoV-19) in healthy adults. For TCRbeta chain sequencing, PBMC samples from trial participants were taken at day 0 and at day 28 after the second dose. The CDR3 has 14 amino acids, counting the end cysteine and phenylalanine. Left in the record is the CDR3 DNA by itself, 42 bases read in frame from the first base. CDR1 is given as MNHEY and CDR2 as SVGAGI, both from the germline V gene. Germline trimming: 6 bases from V, 3 bases from J; junction bases outside gene matches: 4.

Sample: peripheral blood, taken on day 0 of AZD1222 vaccination. This TCR was sampled from an adult in good health. This chain is built from TRBV6-5 and TRBJ1-2; TRBD1 aligns with 10 central bases. The CDR3 protein: CASRPGTGDYGYTF. At the DNA level, the sequence is TGTGCCAGCAGACCCGGGACAGGGGACTATGGCTACACCTTC.